The sequence of this T cell receptor (beta chain) was determined in a study of cytomegalovirus exposure and HLA in healthy donors. Study-wide points: Most CMV-associated TCR beta chains were later found to appear HLA-restricted.

Sampled while nominally healthy, donors likely had unrecorded immune exposures. In the case of this clone: Its antigen remains unknown.

Germline assignment: CDR1 MDHEN and CDR2 SYDVKM. Trimming cost V 4 bases and J 4 bases, with 20 bases left between them. This CDR3 is built from 17 residues. Primers for the PCR totalled 60 Vbeta and 13 Jbeta. The assay was immunoSEQ multiplex PCR, and TCRdb's table has in-frame clones only and misses some. Of 60,000 to 90,000 clones listed, about 73% are singletons. The chain recombines TRBV28 with TRBJ1-5, with TRBD1 as a possible D gene (6 bases). The specimen sequenced was PBMCs. This receptor was taken from a woman in her 50s in good health and CMV-seropositive. The CDR3, as DNA: TGTGCCAGCAGTTCGATTAAGTACGGGACACGGAATCAGCCCCAGCATTTT. This translates into CASSSIKYGTRNQPQHF.